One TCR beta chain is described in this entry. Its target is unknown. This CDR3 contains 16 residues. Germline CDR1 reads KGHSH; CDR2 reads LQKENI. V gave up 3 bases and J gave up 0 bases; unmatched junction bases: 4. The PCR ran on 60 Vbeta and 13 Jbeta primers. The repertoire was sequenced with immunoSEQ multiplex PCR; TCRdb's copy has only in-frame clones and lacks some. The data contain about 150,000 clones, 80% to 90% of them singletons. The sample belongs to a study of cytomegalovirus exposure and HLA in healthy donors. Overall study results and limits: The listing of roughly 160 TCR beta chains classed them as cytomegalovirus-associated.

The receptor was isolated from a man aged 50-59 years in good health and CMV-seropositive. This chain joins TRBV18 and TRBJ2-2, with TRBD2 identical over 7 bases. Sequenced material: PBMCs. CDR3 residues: CASSPSSGSNTGELFF. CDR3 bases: TGTGCCAGCTCACCCTCTAGCGGCTCGAACACCGGGGAGCTGTTTTTT.